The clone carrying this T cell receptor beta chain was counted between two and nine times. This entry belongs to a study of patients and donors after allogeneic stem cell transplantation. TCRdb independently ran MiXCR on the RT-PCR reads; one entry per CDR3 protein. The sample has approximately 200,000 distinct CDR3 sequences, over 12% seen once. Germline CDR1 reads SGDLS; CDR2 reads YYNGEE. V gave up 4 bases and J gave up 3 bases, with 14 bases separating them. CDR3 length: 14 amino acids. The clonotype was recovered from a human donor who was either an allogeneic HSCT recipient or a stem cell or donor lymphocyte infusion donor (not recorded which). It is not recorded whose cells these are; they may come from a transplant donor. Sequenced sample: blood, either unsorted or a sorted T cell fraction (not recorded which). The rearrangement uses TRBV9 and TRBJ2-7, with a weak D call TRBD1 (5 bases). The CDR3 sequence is CASSPGRLVYEQYF. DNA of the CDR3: TGTGCCAGCAGCCCAGGGCGCCTGGTCTACGAGCAGTACTTC.